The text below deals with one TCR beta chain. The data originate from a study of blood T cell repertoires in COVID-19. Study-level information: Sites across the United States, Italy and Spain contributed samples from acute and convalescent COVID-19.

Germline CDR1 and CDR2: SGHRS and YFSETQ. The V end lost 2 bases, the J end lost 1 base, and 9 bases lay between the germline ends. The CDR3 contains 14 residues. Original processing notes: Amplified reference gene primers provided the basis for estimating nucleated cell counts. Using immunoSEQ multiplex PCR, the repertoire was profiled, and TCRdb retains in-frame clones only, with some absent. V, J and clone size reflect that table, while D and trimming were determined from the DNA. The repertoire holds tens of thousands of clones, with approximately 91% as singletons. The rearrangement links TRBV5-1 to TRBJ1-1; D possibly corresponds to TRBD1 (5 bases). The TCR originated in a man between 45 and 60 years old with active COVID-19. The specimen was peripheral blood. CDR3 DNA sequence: TGCGCCAGCAGCTTAGACAGTTCGAACACTGAAGCTTTCTTT. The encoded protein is CASSLDSSNTEAFF.